This TCR beta chain is from a study of shared clonotypes between healthy human individuals. V was clipped by 6 bases and J by 0 bases; unmatched bases: 11. This CDR3 spans 18 amino acids. Germline V lookup: CDR1 ENHRY, CDR2 SYGVKD. This clone came up once. No antigen is known for it. The repertoire was sequenced with immunoSEQ multiplex PCR; TCRdb's copy has only in-frame clones and lacks some. Of about 480,000 clones in the sample, about 79% are singletons; the top ten hold approximately 12%. The study's findings and limits: It was expected that sequencing depth would affect clonotype sharing among donors.

This receptor was taken from a woman in her thirties or forties in good health. Some clones in this sample may be carry-over from other donors' samples. The J gene is TRBJ2-1, the V gene TRBV10-3; 10 bases line up with TRBD2. Sequencing used PBMCs. This chain's CDR3 is CAISVTSGVPSSYNEQFF. CDR3 DNA sequence: TGTGCCATCAGCGTTACTAGCGGGGTACCAAGCTCCTACAATGAGCAGTTCTTC.